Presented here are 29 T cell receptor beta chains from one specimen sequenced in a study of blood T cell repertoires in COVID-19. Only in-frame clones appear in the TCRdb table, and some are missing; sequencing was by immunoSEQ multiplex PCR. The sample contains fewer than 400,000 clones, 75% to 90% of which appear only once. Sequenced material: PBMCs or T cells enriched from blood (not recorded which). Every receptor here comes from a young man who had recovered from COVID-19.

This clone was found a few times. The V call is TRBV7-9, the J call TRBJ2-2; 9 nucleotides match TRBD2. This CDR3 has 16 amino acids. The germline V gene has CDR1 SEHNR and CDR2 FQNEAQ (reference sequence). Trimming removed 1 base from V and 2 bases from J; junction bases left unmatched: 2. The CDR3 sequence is CASSLVSGGNTGELFF. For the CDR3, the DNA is TGTGCCAGCAGCTTAGTTAGCGGGGGAAACACCGGGGAGCTGTTTTTT. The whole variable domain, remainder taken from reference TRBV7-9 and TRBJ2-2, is DTGVSQNPRHKITKRGQNVTFRCDPISEHNRLYWYRQTLGQGPEFLTYFQNEAQLEKSRLLSDRFSAERPKGSFSTLEIQRTEQGDSAMYLCASSLVSGGNTGELFFGEGSRLTVL.

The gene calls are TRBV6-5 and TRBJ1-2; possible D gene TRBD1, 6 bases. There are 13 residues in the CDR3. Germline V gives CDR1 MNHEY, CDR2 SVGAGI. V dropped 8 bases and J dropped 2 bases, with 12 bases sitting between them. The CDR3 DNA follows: TGTGCCAGCGCCAGGGGAGACAACTATGGCTACACCTTC. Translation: CASARGDNYGYTF.

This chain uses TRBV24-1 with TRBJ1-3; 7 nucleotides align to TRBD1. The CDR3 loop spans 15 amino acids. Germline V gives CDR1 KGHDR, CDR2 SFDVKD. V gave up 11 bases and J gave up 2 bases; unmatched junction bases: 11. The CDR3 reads CARHRFGQAGNTIYF. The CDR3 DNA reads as TGTGCCAGACACCGTTTTGGACAGGCTGGAAACACCATATATTTT.

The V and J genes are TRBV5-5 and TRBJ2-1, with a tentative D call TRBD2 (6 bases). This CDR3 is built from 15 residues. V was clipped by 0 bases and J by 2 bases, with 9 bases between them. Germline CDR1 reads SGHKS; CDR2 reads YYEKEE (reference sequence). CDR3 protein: CASSLEAGTYNEQFF. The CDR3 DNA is TGTGCCAGCAGCTTGGAGGCGGGGACCTACAATGAGCAGTTCTTC.

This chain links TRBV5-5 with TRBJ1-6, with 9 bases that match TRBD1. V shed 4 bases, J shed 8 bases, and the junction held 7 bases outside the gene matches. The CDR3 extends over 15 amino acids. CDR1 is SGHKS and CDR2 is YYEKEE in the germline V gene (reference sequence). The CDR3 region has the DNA TGTGCCAGCAGCCCGGAGGGACAGGGTCATTCACCCCTCCACTTT. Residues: CASSPEGQGHSPLHF. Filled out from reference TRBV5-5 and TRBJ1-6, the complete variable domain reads DAGVTQSPTHLIKTRGQQVTLRCSPISGHKSVSWYQQVLGQGPQFIFQYYEKEERGRGNFPDRFSARQFPNYSSELNVNALLLGDSALYLCASSPEGQGHSPLHFGNGTRLTVT.

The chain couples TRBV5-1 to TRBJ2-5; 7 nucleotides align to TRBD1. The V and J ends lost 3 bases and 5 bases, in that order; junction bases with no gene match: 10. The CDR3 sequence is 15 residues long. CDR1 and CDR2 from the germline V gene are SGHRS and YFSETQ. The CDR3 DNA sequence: TGCGCCAGCAGCTCCCTGACAGGGTCCTTGGAGACCCAGTACTTC. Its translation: CASSSLTGSLETQYF.

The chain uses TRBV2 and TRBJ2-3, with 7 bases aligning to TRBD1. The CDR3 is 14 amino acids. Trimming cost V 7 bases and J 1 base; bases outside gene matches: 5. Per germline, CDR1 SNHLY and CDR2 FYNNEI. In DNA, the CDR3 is TGTGCCAGCAAGGGGGCCCAGGGCACAGATACGCAGTATTTT. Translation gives CASKGAQGTDTQYF. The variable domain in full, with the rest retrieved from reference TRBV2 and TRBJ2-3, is EPEVTQTPSHQVTQMGQEVILRCVPISNHLYFYWYRQILGQKVEFLVSFYNNEISEKSEIFDDQFSVERPDGSNFTLKIRSTKLEDSAMYFCASKGAQGTDTQYFGPGTRLTVL.

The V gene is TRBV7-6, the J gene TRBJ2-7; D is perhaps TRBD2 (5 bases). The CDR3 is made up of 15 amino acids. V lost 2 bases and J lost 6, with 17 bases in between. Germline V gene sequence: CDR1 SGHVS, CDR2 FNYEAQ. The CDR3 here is CASSLTGSPEGEQYF. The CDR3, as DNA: TGTGCCAGCAGCTTAACTGGGTCCCCTGAGGGCGAGCAGTACTTC.

Here the CDR3 DNA reads TGCGCCAGCAAACAGGGGGCTCCTGGAAACACCATATATTTT. It is translated as CASKQGAPGNTIYF. This chain links TRBV5-1 with TRBJ1-3, with 9 bases identical to TRBD1. Trimming cost V 6 bases and J 2 bases; bases outside gene matches: 3. This CDR3 contains 14 residues. The germline CDR1 and CDR2 sequences are SGHRS and YFSETQ.

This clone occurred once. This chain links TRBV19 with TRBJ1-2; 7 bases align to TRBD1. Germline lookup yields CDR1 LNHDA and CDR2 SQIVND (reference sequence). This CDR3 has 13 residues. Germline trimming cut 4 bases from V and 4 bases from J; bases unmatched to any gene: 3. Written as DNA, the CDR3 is TGTGCCAGTAGTACTCGGACAGGCTATGGCTACACCTTC. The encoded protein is CASSTRTGYGYTF.

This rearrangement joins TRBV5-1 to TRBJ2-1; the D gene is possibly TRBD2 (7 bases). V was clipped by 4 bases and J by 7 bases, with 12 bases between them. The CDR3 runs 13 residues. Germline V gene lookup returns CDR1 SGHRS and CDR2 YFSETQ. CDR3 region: CASSVEGGNEQFF. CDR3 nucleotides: TGCGCCAGCAGCGTCGAGGGGGGGAATGAGCAGTTCTTC.

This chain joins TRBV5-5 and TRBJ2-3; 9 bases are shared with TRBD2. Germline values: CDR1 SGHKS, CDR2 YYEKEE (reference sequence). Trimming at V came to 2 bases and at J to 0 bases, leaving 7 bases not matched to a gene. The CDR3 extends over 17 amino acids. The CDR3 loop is CASSLGMGLASTDTQYF. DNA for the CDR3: TGTGCCAGCAGCTTAGGTATGGGACTAGCCAGCACAGATACGCAGTATTTT.

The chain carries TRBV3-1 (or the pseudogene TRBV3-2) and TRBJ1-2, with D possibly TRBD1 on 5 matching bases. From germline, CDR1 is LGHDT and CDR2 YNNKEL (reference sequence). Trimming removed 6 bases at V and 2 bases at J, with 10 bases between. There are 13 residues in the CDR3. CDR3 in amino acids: CASRDTRNYGYTF. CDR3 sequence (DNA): TGTGCCAGCAGGGACACACGAAACTATGGCTACACCTTC.

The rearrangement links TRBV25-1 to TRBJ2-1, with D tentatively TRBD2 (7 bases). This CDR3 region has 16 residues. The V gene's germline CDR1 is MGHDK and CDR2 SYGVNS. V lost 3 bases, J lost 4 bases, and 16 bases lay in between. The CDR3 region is CASSDPAGARYNEQFF. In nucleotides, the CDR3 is TGTGCCAGCAGTGACCCCGCGGGGGCGAGGTACAATGAGCAGTTCTTC.

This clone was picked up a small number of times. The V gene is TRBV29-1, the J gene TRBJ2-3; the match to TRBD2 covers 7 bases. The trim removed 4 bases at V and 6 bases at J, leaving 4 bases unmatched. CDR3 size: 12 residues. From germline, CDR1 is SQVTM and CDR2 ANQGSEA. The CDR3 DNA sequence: TGCAGCGTTGGGCAGGGAGGGGATACGCAGTATTTT. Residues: CSVGQGGDTQYF.

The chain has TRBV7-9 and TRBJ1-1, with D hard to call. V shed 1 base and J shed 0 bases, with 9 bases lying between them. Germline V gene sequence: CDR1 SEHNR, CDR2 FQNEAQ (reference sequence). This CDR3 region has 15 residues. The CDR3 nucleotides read TGTGCCAGCAGCTTAGTGGTCAGTTTGAACACTGAAGCTTTCTTT. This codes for CASSLVVSLNTEAFF.

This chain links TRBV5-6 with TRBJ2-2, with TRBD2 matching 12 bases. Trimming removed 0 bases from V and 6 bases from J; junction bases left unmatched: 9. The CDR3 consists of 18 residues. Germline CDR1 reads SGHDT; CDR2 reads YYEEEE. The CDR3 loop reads CASSLDLAGGYLPGELFF. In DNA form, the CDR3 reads TGTGCCAGCAGCTTGGACCTAGCGGGGGGGTATCTCCCCGGGGAGCTGTTTTTT. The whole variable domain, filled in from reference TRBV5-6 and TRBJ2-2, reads DAGVTQSPTHLIKTRGQQVTLRCSPKSGHDTVSWYQQALGQGPQFIFQYYEEEERQRGNFPDRFSGHQFPNYSSELNVNALLLGDSALYLCASSLDLAGGYLPGELFFGEGSRLTVL.

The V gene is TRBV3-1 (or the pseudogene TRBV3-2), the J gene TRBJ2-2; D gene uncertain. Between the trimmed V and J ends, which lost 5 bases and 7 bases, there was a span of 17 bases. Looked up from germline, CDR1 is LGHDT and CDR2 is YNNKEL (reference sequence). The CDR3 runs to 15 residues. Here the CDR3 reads CASSGSQDSLGELFF. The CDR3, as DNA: TGTGCCAGCAGCGGATCGCAGGATTCGCTCGGGGAGCTGTTTTTT.

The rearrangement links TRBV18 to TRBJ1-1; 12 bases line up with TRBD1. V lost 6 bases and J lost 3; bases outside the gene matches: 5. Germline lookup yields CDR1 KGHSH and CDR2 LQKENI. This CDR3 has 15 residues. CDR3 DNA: TGTGCCAGCTCTCTCGGGACAGGGGGCTACACTGAAGCTTTCTTT. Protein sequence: CASSLGTGGYTEAFF.

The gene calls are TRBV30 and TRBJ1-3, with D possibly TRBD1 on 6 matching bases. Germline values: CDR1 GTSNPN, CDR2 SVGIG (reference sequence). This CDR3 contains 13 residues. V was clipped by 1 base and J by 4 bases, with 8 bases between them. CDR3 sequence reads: CAWSAGVGNTIYF. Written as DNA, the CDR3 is TGTGCCTGGAGTGCAGGGGTAGGAAACACCATATATTTT.

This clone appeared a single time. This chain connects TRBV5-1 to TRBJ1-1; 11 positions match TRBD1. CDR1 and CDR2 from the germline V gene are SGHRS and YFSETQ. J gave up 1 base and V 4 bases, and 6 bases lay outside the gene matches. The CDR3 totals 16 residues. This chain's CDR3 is CASSPVGQGANTEAFF. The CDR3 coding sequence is TGCGCCAGCAGCCCCGTCGGACAGGGGGCGAACACTGAAGCTTTCTTT.

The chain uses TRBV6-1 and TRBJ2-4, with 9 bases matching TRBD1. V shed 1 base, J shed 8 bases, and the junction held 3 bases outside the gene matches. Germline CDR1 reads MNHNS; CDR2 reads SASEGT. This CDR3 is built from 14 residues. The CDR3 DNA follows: TGTGCCAGCAGTGAAGGGACAGGGGCAGACATTCAGTACTTC. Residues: CASSEGTGADIQYF.

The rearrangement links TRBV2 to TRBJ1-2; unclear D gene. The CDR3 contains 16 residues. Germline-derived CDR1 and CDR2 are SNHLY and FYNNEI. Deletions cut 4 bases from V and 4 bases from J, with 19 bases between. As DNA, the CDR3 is TGTGCCAGCAGTGCCTACCGGGAGCCAGGCCCCTATGGCTACACCTTC. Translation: CASSAYREPGPYGYTF.

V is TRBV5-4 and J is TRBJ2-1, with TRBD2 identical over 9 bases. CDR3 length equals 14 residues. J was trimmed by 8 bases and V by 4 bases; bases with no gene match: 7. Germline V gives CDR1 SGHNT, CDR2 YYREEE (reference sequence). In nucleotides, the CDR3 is TGTGCCAGCAGCCAGGCGGGGGGGTCGGATGAGCAGTTCTTC. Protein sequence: CASSQAGGSDEQFF.

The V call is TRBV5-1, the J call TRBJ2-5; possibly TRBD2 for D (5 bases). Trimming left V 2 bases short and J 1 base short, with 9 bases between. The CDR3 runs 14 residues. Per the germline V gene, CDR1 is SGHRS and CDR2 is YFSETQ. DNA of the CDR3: TGCGCCAGCAGCTTCTCCGGGATCCAAGAGACCCAGTACTTC. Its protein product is CASSFSGIQETQYF.

CDR3 loop: CASSLGTGSMNQPQHF. The DNA for the CDR3 is TGTGCCAGCAGCCTCGGGACAGGGTCTATGAATCAGCCCCAGCATTTT. The V and J genes are TRBV3-1 (or the pseudogene TRBV3-2) and TRBJ1-5; 9 bases agree with TRBD1. Germline V gene data show CDR1 as LGHDT and CDR2 as YNNKEL (reference sequence). Unmatched junction bases numbered 8, after V lost 4 bases and J lost 4 bases. CDR3 size: 16 residues.

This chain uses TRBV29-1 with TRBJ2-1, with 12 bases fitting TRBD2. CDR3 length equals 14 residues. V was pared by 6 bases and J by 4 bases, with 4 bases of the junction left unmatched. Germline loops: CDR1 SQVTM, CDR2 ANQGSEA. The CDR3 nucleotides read TGCAGCGTGCGGACTAGCGGGGCGTACAATGAGCAGTTCTTC. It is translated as CSVRTSGAYNEQFF.

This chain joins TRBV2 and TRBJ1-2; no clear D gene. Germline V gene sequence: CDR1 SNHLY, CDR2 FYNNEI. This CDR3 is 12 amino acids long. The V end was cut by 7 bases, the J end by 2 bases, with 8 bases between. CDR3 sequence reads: CASTGLNYGYTF. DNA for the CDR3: TGTGCCAGCACAGGCCTCAACTATGGCTACACCTTC.

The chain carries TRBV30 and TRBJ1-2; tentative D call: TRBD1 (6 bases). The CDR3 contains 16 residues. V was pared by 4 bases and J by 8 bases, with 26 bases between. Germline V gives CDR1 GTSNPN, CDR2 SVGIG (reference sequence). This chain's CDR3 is CAWNWDLQGKVDGYTF. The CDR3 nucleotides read TGTGCCTGGAATTGGGATTTACAGGGCAAAGTGGACGGCTACACCTTC.